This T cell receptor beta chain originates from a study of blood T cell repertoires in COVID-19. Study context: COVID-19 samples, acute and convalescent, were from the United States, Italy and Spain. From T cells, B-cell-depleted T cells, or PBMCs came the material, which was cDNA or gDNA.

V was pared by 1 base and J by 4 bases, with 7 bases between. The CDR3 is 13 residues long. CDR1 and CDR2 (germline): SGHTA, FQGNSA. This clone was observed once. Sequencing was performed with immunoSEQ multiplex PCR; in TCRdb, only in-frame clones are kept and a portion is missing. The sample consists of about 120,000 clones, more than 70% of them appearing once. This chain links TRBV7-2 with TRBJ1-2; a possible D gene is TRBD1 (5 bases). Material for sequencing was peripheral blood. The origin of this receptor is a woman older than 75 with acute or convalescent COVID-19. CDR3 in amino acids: CASSLDRSYGYTF. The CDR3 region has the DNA TGTGCCAGCAGCTTAGACAGGTCCTATGGCTACACCTTC.